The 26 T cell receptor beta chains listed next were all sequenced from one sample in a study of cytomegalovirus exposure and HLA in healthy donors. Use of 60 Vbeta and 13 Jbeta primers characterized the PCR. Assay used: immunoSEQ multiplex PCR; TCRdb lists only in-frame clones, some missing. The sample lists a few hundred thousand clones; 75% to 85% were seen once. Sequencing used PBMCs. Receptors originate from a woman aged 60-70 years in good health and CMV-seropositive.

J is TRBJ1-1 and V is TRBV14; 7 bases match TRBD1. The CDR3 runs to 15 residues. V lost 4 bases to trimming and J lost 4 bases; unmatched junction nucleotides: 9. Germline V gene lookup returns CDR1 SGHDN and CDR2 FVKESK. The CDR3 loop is CASSPLLSGGTEAFF. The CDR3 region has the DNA TGTGCCAGCAGCCCTCTTCTTTCAGGGGGCACTGAAGCTTTCTTT. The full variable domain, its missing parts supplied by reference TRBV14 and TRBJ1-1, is EAGVTQFPSHSVIEKGQTVTLRCDPISGHDNLYWYRRVMGKEIKFLLHFVKESKQDESGMPNNRFLAERTGGTYSTLKVQPAELEDSGVYFCASSPLLSGGTEAFFGQGTRLTVV.

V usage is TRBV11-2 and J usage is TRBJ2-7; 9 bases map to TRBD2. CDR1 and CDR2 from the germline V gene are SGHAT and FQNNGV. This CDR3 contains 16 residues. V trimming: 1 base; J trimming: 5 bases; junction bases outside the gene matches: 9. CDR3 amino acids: CASSLGLSGRTDEQYF. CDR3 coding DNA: TGTGCCAGCAGCTTAGGTCTAAGCGGGAGGACCGACGAGCAGTACTTC.

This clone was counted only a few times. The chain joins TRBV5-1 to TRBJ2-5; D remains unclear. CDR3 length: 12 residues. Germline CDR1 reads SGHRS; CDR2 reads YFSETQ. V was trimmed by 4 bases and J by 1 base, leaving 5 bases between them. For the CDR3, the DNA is TGCGCCAGCAGCCGGAGCCAAGAGACCCAGTACTTC. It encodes CASSRSQETQYF.

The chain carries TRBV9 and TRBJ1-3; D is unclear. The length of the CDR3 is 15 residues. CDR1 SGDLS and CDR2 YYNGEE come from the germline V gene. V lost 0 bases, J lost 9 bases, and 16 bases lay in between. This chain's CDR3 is CASSVDGDPRGTIYF. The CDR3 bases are TGTGCCAGCAGCGTAGATGGAGACCCACGGGGCACCATATATTTT. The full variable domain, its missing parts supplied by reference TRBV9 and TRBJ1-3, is DSGVTQTPKHLITATGQRVTLRCSPRSGDLSVYWYQQSLDQGLQFLIQYYNGEERAKGNILERFSAQQFPDLHSELNLSSLELGDSALYFCASSVDGDPRGTIYFGEGSWLTVV.

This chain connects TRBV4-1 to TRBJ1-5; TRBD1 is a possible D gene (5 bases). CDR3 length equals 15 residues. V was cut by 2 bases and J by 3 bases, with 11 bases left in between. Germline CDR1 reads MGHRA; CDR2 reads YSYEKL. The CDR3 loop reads CASSQLGLPNQPQHF. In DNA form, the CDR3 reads TGCGCCAGCAGCCAATTGGGACTACCCAATCAGCCCCAGCATTTT.

CDR3 sequence (DNA): TGTGCCAGCAGTGCTACCCCGGGACAGGGTAACCTTAATAGCAATCAGCCCCAGCATTTT. It specifies CASSATPGQGNLNSNQPQHF. The rearrangement links TRBV2 to TRBJ1-5; 9 positions agree with TRBD1. Germline V CDR1 and CDR2: SNHLY, FYNNEI. V shed 4 bases and J 0 bases; nucleotides not matched to a gene: 16. This CDR3 is built from 20 residues.

Here the CDR3 reads CASSLAAGGPFNEQFF. The CDR3 DNA reads TGTGCCAGCAGCTTAGCAGCGGGAGGCCCATTCAATGAGCAGTTCTTC. This chain connects TRBV7-9 to TRBJ2-1; 9 nucleotides line up with TRBD2. There are 16 residues in the CDR3. The germline V gene has CDR1 SEHNR and CDR2 FQNEAQ (reference sequence). V dropped 0 bases and J dropped 6; count of bases not matched to a gene: 6.

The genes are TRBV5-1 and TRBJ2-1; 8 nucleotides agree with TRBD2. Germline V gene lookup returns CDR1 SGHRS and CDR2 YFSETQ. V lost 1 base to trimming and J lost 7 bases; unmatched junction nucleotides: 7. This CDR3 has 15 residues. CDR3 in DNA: TGCGCCAGCAGCTTGTCTGCGGGAGGAGGAAATGAGCAGTTCTTC. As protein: CASSLSAGGGNEQFF.

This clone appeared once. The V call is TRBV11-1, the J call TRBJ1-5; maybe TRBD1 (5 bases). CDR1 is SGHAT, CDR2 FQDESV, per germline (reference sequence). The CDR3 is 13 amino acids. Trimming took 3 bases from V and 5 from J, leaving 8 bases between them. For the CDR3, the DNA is TGTGCCAGCAGCTTTGGCAGGGATCAGCCCCAGCATTTT. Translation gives CASSFGRDQPQHF.

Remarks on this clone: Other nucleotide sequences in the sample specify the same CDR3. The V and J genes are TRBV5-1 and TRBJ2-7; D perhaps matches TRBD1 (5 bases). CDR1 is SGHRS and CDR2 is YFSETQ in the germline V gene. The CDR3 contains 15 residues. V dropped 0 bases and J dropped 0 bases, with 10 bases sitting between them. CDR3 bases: TGCGCCAGCAGCTTGGCGGGCGACAGCTCCTACGAGCAGTACTTC. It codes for CASSLAGDSSYEQYF.

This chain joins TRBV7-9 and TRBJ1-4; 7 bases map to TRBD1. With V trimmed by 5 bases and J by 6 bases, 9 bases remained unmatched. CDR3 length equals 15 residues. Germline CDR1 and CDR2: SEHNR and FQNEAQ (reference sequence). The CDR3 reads CASSQWTGSDEKLFF. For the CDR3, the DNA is TGTGCCAGCAGCCAGTGGACAGGATCAGATGAAAAACTGTTTTTT.

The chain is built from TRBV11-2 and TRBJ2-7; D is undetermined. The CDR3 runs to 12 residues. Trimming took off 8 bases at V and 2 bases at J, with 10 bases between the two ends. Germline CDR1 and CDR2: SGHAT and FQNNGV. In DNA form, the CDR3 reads TGTGCCAGCGGCAAAAGTACCTACGAGCAGTACTTC. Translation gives CASGKSTYEQYF.

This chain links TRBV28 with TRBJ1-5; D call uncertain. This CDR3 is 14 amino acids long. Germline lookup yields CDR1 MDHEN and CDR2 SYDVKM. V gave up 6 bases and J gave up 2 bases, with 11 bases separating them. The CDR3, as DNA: TGTGCCAGCAGCCCTATCCAGGGCAATCAGCCCCAGCATTTT. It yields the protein CASSPIQGNQPQHF.

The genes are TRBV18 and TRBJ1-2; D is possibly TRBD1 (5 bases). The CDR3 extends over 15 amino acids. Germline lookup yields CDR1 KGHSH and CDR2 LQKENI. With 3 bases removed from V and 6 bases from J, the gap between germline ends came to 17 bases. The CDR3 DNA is TGTGCCAGCTCACCCACTCGGCTTACAGGAGATGGCTACACCTTC. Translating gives CASSPTRLTGDGYTF.

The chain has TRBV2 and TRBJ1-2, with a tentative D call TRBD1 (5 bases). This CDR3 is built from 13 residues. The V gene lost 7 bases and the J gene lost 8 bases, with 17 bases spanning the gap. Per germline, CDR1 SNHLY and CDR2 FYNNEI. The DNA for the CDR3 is TGTGCCAGCATCATGGAGCGGGAGGGGGGCTACACCTTC. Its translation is CASIMEREGGYTF. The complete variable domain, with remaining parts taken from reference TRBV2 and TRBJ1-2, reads EPEVTQTPSHQVTQMGQEVILRCVPISNHLYFYWYRQILGQKVEFLVSFYNNEISEKSEIFDDQFSVERPDGSNFTLKIRSTKLEDSAMYFCASIMEREGGYTFGSGTRLTVV.

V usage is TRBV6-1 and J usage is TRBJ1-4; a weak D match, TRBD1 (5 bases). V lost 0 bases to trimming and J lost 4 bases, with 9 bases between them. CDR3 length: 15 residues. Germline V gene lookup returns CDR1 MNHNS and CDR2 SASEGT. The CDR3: CASSEAAGFNEKLFF. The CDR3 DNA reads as TGTGCCAGCAGTGAAGCGGCAGGGTTTAATGAAAAACTGTTTTTT.

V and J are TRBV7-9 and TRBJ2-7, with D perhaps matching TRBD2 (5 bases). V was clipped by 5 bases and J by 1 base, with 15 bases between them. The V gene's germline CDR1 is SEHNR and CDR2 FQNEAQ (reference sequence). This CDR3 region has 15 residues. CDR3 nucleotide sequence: TGTGCCAGCAGCCCTCGACTACCCAGATCCTACGAGCAGTACTTC. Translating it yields CASSPRLPRSYEQYF.

The CDR3 DNA sequence: TGTGCCAGCTCACGGCGGCAGGGGGGCTATGGCTACACCTTC. Protein: CASSRRQGGYGYTF. The rearrangement links TRBV18 to TRBJ1-2; the match to TRBD1 covers 7 bases. The CDR3 sequence is 14 residues long. From germline, CDR1 is KGHSH and CDR2 LQKENI. J gave up 4 bases and V 4 bases, and 6 bases lay outside the gene matches.

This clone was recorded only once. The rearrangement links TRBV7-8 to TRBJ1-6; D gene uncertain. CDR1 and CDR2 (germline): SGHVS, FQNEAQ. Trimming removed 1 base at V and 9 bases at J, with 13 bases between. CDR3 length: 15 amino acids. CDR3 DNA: TGTGCCAGCAGCTTAGTGGTCACTTCGGGTTCACCCCTCCACTTT. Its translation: CASSLVVTSGSPLHF.

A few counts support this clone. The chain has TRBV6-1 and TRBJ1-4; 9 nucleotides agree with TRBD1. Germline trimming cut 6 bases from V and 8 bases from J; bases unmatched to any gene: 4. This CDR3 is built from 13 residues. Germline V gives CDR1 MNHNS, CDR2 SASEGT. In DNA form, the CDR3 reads TGTGCCAGCAGCTTTACAGGGGGCGAAAAACTGTTTTTT. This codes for CASSFTGGEKLFF.

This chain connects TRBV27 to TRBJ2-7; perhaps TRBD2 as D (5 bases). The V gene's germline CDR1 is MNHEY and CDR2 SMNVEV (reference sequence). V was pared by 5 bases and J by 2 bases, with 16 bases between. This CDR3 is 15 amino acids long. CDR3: CASSNRRRDPYEQYF. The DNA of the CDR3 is TGTGCCAGCAGTAATCGGCGACGGGATCCCTACGAGCAGTACTTC.

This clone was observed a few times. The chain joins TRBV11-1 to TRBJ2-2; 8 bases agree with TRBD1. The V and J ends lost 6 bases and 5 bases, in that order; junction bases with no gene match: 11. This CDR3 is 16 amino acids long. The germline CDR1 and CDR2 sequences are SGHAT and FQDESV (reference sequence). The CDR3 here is CASSRTRTGLTGELFF. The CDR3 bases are TGTGCCAGCAGTAGAACGCGGACAGGGCTGACCGGGGAGCTGTTTTTT. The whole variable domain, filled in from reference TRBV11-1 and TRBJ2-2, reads EAEVAQSPRYKITEKSQAVAFWCDPISGHATLYWYRQILGQGPELLVQFQDESVVDDSQLPKDRFSAERLKGVDSTLKIQPAELGDSAMYLCASSRTRTGLTGELFFGEGSRLTVL.

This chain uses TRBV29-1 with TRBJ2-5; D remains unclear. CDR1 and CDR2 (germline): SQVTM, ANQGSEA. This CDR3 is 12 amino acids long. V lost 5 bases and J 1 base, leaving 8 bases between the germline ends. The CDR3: CSVKPSQETQYF. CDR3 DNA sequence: TGCAGCGTTAAGCCTAGCCAAGAGACCCAGTACTTC. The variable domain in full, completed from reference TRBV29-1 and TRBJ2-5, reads SAVISQKPSRDICQRGTSLTIQCQVDSQVTMMFWYRQQPGQSLTLIATANQGSEATYESGFVIDKFPISRPNLTFSTLTVSNMSPEDSSIYLCSVKPSQETQYFGPGTRLLVL.

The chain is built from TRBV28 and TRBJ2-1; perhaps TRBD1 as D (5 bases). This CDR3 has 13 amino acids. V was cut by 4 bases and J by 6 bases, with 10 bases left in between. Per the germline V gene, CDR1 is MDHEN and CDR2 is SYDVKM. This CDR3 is CASSSVRANEQFF. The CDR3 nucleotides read TGTGCCAGCAGTTCTGTCAGGGCCAATGAGCAGTTCTTC.

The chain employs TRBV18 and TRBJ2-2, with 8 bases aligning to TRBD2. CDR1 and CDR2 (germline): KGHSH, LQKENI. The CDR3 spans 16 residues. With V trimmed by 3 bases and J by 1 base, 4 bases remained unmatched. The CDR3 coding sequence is TGTGCCAGCTCACCTTCGGGACTAGTGAACACCGGGGAGCTGTTTTTT. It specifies CASSPSGLVNTGELFF.

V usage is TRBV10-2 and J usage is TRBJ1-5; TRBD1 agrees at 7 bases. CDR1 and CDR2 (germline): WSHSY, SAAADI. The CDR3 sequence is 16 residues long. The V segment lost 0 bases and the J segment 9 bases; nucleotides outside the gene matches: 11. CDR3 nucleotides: TGCGCCAGCAGTGAGTCGAAGGGGGCGCGGGCCGGGCCCCAGCATTTT. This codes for CASSESKGARAGPQHF.